What follows are 2 T cell receptor beta chains derived from one specimen sequenced in a study of blood T cell repertoires in COVID-19. Some clones are missing from TCRdb's copy, which holds only in-frame ones; the method was immunoSEQ multiplex PCR. The sample has about 200,000 clones, more than 70% seen once. The material sequenced was peripheral blood. These receptors originate from a woman aged 45-60 years with acute or convalescent COVID-19.

This clone was counted many times. This chain connects TRBV9 to TRBJ1-1; 7 positions agree with TRBD1. CDR3 length: 15 residues. Per the germline V gene, CDR1 is SGDLS and CDR2 is YYNGEE. V was clipped by 2 bases and J by 7 bases; unmatched bases: 11. The CDR3: CASSVDQGGWGEAFF. CDR3 nucleotides: TGTGCCAGCAGCGTTGACCAGGGGGGCTGGGGTGAAGCTTTCTTT.

The CDR3 sequence is CAWTEGLGSYNEQFF. CDR3 in DNA: TGTGCCTGGACCGAGGGCCTAGGGAGTTACAATGAGCAGTTCTTC. The chain joins TRBV30 to TRBJ2-1; D may be TRBD2 (5 bases). The CDR3 covers 15 residues. V was shortened by 4 bases and J by 4 bases, with 17 bases between the two germline ends. Germline V gene lookup returns CDR1 GTSNPN and CDR2 SVGIG (reference sequence).